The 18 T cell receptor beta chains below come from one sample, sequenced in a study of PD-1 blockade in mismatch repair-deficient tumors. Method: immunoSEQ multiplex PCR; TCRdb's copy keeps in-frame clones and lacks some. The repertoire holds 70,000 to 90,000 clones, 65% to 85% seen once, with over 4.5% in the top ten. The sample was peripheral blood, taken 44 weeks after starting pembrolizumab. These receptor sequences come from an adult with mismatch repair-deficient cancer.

CDR3 region: CASSLGRGVNSNQPQHF. The CDR3 DNA is TGTGCCAGCAGCCTCGGCAGGGGCGTTAATAGCAATCAGCCCCAGCATTTT. V gene TRBV5-6 combines with J gene TRBJ1-5, with D perhaps TRBD1 (6 bases). The CDR3 runs to 17 residues. Trimming shortened V by 4 bases and J by 0 bases, and 17 bases separated the two germline ends. Per the germline V gene, CDR1 is SGHDT and CDR2 is YYEEEE.

The CDR3: CASSVESGSPDTQYF. DNA for the CDR3: TGTGCCAGCAGCGTAGAAAGTGGGAGTCCAGATACGCAGTATTTT. The chain recombines TRBV9 with TRBJ2-3; perhaps TRBD2 as D (5 bases). Germline V gene sequence: CDR1 SGDLS, CDR2 YYNGEE. CDR3 length: 15 residues. Trimming took 0 bases from V and 4 from J, leaving 12 bases between them.

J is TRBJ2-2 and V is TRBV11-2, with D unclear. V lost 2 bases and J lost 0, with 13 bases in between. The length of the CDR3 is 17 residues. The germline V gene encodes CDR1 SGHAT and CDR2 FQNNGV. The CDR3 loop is CASSLWAYAPNTGELFF. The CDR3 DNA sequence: TGTGCCAGCAGCTTATGGGCTTACGCCCCGAACACCGGGGAGCTGTTTTTT.

CDR3 DNA: TGTGCCAGCAGTTGGGGACAGAGTACTGAAGCTTTCTTT. It codes for CASSWGQSTEAFF. This chain joins TRBV6-5 and TRBJ1-1; 7 bases align to TRBD1. Trimming cost V 4 bases and J 5 bases; bases outside gene matches: 4. Germline V gene data show CDR1 as MNHEY and CDR2 as SVGAGI. The CDR3 extends over 13 amino acids.

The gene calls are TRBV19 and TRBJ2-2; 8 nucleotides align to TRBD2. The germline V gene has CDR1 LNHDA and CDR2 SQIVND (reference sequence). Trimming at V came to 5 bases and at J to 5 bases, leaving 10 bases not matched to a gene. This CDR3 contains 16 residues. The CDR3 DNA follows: TGTGCCAGTAGTCGGATTAGCGGGGCGGGTACCGGGGAGCTGTTTTTT. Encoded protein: CASSRISGAGTGELFF.

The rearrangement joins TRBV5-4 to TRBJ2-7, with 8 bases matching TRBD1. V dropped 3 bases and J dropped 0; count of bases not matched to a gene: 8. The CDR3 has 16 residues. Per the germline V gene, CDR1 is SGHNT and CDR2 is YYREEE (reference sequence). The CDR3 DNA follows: TGTGCCAGCAGCTCGGGACAGGTCCGAAGCTCCTACGAGCAGTACTTC. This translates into CASSSGQVRSSYEQYF.

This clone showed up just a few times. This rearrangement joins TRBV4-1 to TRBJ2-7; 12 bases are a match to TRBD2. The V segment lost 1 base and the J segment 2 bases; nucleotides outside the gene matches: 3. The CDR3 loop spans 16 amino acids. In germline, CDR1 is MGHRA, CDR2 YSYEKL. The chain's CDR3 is CASSQGRTSGTYEQYF. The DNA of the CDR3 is TGCGCCAGCAGCCAAGGTCGGACTAGCGGGACCTACGAGCAGTACTTC.

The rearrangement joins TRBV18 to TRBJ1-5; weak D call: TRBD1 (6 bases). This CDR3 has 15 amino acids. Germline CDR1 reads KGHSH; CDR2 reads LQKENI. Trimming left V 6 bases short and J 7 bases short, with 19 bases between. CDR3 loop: CASSPGAGNGQPQHF. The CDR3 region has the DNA TGTGCCAGCTCGCCAGGGGCAGGGAACGGGCAGCCCCAGCATTTT.

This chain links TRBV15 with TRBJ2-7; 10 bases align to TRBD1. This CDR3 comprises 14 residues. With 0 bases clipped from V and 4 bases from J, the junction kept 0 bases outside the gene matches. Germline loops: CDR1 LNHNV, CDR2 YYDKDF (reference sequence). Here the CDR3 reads CATSREGQGYEQYF. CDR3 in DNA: TGTGCCACCAGCAGAGAGGGACAGGGGTACGAGCAGTACTTC.

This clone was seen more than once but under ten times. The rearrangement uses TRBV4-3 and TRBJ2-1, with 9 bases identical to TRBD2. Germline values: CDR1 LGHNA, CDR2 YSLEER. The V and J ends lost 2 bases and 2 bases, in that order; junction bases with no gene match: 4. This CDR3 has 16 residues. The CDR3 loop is CASSQRPSGTYNEQFF. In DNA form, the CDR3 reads TGCGCCAGCAGCCAAAGACCTAGCGGGACCTACAATGAGCAGTTCTTC.

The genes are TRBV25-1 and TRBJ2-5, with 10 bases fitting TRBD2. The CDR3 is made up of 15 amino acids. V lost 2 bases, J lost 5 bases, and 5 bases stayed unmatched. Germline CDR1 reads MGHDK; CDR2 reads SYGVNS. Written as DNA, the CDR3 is TGTGCCAGCAGTGAACCTAGCGGGAGTGCGGAGACCCAGTACTTC. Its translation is CASSEPSGSAETQYF.

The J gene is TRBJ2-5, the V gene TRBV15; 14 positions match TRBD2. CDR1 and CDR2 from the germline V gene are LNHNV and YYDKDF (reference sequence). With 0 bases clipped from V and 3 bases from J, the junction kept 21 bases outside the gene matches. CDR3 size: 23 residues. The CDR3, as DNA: TGTGCCACCAGCAGAGAGAACACCGGGACTAGCGGGAGTGCGGTTGGGACCAAAGAGACCCAGTACTTC. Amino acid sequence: CATSRENTGTSGSAVGTKETQYF. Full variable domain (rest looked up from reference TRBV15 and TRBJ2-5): DAMVIQNPRYQVTQFGKPVTLSCSQTLNHNVMYWYQQKSSQAPKLLFHYYDKDFNNEADTPDNFQSRRPNTSFCFLDIRSPGLGDTAMYLCATSRENTGTSGSAVGTKETQYFGPGTRLLVL.

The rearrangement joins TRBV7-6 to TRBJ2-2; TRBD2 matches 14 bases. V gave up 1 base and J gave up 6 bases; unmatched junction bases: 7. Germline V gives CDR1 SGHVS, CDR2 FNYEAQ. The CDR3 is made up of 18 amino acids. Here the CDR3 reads CASSLVGTSGSVAGELFF. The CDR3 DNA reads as TGTGCCAGCAGCTTAGTCGGGACTAGCGGGAGTGTCGCCGGGGAGCTGTTTTTT. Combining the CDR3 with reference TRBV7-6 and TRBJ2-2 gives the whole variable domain GAGVSQSPRYKVTKRGQDVALRCDPISGHVSLYWYRQALGQGPEFLTYFNYEAQQDKSGLPNDRFSAERPEGSISTLTIQRTEQRDSAMYRCASSLVGTSGSVAGELFFGEGSRLTVL.

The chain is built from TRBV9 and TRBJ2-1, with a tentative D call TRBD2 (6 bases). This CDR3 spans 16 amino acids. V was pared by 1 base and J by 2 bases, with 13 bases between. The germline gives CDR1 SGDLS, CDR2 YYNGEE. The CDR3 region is CASSVSSGVAYNEQFF. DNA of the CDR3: TGTGCCAGCAGCGTATCTTCGGGAGTGGCCTACAATGAGCAGTTCTTC.

Written as DNA, the CDR3 is TGTGCCAGCAGCTTGCGTCGTGGGGCCAACGTCCTGACTTTC. Protein: CASSLRRGANVLTF. The chain employs TRBV4-2 and TRBJ2-6; D is undetermined. V lost 5 bases, J lost 3 bases, and 8 bases lay in between. The CDR3 covers 14 residues. Germline CDR1 is LGHNA and CDR2 is YNFKEQ.

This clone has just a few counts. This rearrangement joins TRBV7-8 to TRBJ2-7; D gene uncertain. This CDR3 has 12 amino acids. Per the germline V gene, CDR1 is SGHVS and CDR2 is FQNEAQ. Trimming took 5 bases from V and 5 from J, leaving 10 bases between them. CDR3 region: CASSPVRDEQYF. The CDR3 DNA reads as TGTGCCAGCAGCCCCGTCCGCGACGAGCAGTACTTC.

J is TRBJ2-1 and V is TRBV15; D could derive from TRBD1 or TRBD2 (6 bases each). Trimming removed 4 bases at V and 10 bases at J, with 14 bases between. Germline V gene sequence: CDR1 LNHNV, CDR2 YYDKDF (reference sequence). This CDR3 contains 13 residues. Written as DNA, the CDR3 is TGTGCCACCAGCAACAATCTAGGGGGGGAGCAGTTCTTC. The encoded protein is CATSNNLGGEQFF.

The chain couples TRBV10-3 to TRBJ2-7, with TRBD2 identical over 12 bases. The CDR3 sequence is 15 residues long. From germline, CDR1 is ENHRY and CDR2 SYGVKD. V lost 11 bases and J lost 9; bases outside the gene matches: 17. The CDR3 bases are TGTGCCGTCCAGAACCGGACTAGCGGGAATACCGGGCAGTACTTC. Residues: CAVQNRTSGNTGQYF.